A selection of T cell receptor beta chains follows, all from one sample in a study of shared clonotypes between healthy human individuals. Sequencing was performed with immunoSEQ multiplex PCR; in TCRdb, only in-frame clones are kept and a portion is missing. This table has about 680,000 clones, about 91% appearing once. The sequenced sample was naive CD8+ T cells sorted from blood. These receptors all stem from a man aged 25 to 40 in good health. Each CDR3 is given with its conserved first and last residue. The size entry is marked missing in some rows and otherwise reads once, few, many or a size class.

clone size,J gene,V gene,CDR3 protein
-,TRBJ2-7,TRBV9,CASSVAYGSSYEQYF
-,TRBJ1-5,TRBV7-9,CASSLGTGMANQPQHF
-,TRBJ2-6,TRBV5-1,CASSLQRYSGANVLTF
-,TRBJ2-1,TRBV7-9,CASSPAVAGWGEQFF
-,TRBJ2-3,TRBV7-2,CASSSGQVSTDTQYF
-,TRBJ2-7,TRBV7-2,CASSLPGGGSYEQYF
few,TRBJ1-2,TRBV27,CASSLSPGINYGYTF
-,TRBJ2-7,TRBV7-4,CASSFGLEAGTGDYEQYF
-,TRBJ2-7,TRBV28,CASSLYPTSGSAYEQYF
-,TRBJ2-1,TRBV19,CASSIDRGGSSYNEQFF
-,TRBJ2-3,TRBV15,CATSRSAGGTDTQYF
-,TRBJ1-2,TRBV15,CATSTDGGVANYGYTF
-,TRBJ2-1,TRBV11-2,CASSLSGTRNEQFF
-,TRBJ1-2,TRBV11-2,CASTLTGRGLGYTF
-,TRBJ2-1,TRBV7-2,CASRLTGTEQFF
-,TRBJ2-1,TRBV27,CASSLSDSNEQFF